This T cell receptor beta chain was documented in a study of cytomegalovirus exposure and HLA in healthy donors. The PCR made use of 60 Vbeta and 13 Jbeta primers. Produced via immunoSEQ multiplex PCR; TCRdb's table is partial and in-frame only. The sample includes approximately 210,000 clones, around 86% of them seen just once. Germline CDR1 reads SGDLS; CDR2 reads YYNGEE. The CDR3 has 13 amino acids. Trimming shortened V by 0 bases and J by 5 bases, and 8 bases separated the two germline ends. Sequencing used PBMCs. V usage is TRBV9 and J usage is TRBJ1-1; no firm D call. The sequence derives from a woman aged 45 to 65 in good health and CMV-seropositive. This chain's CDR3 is CASSVARGTEAFF. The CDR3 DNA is TGTGCCAGCAGCGTAGCTCGAGGAACTGAAGCTTTCTTT. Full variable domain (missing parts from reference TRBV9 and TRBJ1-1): DSGVTQTPKHLITATGQRVTLRCSPRSGDLSVYWYQQSLDQGLQFLIQYYNGEERAKGNILERFSAQQFPDLHSELNLSSLELGDSALYFCASSVARGTEAFFGQGTRLTVV.